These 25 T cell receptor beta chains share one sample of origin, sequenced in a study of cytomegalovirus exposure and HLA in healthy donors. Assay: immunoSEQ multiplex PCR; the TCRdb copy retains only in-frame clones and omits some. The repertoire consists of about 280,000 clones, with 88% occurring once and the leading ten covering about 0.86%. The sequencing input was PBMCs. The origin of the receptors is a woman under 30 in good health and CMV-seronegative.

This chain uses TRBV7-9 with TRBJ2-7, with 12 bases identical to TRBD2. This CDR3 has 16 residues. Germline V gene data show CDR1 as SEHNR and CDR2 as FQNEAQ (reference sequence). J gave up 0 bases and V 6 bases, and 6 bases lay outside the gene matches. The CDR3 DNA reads TGTGCCAGCAGTTCTCCGGGACTAGCGGGCTCCTACGAGCAGTACTTC. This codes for CASSSPGLAGSYEQYF. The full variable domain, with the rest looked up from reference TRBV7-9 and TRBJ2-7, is DTGVSQNPRHKITKRGQNVTFRCDPISEHNRLYWYRQTLGQGPEFLTYFQNEAQLEKSRLLSDRFSAERPKGSFSTLEIQRTEQGDSAMYLCASSSPGLAGSYEQYFGPGTRLTVT.

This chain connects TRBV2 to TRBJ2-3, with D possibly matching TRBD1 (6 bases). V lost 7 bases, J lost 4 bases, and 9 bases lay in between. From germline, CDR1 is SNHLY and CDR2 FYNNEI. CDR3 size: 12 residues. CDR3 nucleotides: TGTGCCAGCACAGGGGATTCAGATACGCAGTATTTT. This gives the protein CASTGDSDTQYF.

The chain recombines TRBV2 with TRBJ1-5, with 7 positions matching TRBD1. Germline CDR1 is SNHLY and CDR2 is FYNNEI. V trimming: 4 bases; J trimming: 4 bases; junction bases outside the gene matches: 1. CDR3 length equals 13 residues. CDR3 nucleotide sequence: TGTGCCAGCAGTGCACAGGGGAATCAGCCCCAGCATTTT. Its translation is CASSAQGNQPQHF.

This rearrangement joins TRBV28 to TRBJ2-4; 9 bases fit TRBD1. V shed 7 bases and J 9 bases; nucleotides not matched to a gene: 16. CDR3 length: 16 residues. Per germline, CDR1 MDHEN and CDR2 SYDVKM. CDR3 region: CASTAAAGTGPAIQYF. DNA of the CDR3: TGTGCCAGCACCGCTGCCGCCGGGACAGGGCCGGCCATTCAGTACTTC.

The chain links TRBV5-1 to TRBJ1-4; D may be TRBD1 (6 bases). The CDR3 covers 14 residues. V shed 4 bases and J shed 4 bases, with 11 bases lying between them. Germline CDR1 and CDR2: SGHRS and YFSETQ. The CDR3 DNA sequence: TGCGCCAGCAGCATGCAGGGGAATAATGAAAAACTGTTTTTT. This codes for CASSMQGNNEKLFF. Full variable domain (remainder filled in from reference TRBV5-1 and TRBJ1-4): KAGVTQTPRYLIKTRGQQVTLSCSPISGHRSVSWYQQTPGQGLQFLFEYFSETQRNKGNFPGRFSGRQFSNSRSEMNVSTLELGDSALYLCASSMQGNNEKLFFGSGTQLSVL.

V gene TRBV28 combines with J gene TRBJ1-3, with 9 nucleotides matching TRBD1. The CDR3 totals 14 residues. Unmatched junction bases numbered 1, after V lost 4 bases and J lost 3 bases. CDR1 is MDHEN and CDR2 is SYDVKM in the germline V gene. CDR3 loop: CASSWTGVGNTIYF. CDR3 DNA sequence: TGTGCCAGCAGTTGGACAGGGGTTGGAAACACCATATATTTT.

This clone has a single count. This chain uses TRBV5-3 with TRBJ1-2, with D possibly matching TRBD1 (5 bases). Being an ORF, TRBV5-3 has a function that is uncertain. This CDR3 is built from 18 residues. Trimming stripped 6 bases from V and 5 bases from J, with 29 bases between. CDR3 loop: CARTRGFQVTWVWYGYTF. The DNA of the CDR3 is TGTGCCAGAACGCGGGGGTTCCAGGTGACGTGGGTGTGGTATGGCTACACCTTC.

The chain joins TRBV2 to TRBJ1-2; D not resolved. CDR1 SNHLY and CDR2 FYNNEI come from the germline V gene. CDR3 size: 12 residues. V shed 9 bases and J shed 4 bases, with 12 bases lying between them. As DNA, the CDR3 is TGTGCCAGGGAACGGGTGGGCTATGGCTACACCTTC. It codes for CARERVGYGYTF.

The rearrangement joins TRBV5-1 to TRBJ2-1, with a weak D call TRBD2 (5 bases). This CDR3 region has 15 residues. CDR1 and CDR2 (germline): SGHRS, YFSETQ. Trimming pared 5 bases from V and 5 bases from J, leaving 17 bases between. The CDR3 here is CASRPGYGADNEQFF. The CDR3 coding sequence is TGCGCCAGCAGACCCGGATATGGAGCGGACAATGAGCAGTTCTTC.

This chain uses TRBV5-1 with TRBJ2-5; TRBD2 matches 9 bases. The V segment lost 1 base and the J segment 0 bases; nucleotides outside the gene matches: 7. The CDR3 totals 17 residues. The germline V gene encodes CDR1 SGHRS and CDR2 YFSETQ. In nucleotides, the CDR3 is TGCGCCAGCAGCTTGAGGGCTAGCGGGATAAACCAAGAGACCCAGTACTTC. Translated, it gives CASSLRASGINQETQYF.

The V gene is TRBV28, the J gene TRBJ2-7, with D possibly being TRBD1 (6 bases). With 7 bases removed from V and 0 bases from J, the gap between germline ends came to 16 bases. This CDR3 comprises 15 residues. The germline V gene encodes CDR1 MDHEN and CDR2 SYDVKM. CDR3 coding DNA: TGTGCCAGCACCGAAGGGGGTTTAAGCTCCTACGAGCAGTACTTC. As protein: CASTEGGLSSYEQYF.

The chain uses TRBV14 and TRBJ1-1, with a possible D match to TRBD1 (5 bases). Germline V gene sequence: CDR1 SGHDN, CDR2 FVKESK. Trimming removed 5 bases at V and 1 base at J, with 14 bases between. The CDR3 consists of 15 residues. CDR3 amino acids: CASSNWDFGNTEAFF. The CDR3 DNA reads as TGTGCCAGCAGCAATTGGGACTTCGGGAACACTGAAGCTTTCTTT.

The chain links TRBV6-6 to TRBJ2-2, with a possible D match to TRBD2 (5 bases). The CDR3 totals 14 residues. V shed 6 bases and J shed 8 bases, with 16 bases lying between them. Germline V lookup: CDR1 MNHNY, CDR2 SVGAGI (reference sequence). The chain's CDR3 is CASRPDGLGGELFF. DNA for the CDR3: TGTGCCAGCAGACCGGACGGACTCGGGGGGGAGCTGTTTTTT.

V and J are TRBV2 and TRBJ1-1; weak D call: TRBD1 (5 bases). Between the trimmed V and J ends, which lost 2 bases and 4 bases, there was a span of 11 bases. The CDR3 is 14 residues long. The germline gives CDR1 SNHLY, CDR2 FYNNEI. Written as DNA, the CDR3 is TGTGCCAGCAGTGAACAGGGTCAGGGCACTGAAGCTTTCTTT. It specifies CASSEQGQGTEAFF.

Here the CDR3 reads CASSLGGDQPQHF. The CDR3 DNA sequence: TGCGCCAGCAGCTTGGGCGGGGATCAGCCCCAGCATTTT. The chain combines TRBV5-1 with TRBJ1-5; D ambiguous. CDR1 and CDR2 from the germline V gene are SGHRS and YFSETQ. With 0 bases removed from V and 5 bases from J, the gap between germline ends came to 6 bases. This CDR3 has 13 amino acids. The full variable domain, with the rest looked up from reference TRBV5-1 and TRBJ1-5, is KAGVTQTPRYLIKTRGQQVTLSCSPISGHRSVSWYQQTPGQGLQFLFEYFSETQRNKGNFPGRFSGRQFSNSRSEMNVSTLELGDSALYLCASSLGGDQPQHFGDGTRLSIL.

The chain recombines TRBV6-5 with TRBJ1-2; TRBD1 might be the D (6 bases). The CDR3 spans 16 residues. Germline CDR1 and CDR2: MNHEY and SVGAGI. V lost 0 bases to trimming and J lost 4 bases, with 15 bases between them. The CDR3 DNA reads TGTGCCAGCAGTTACTCGGGTGGGGGCTTGGGCTATGGCTACACCTTC. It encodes CASSYSGGGLGYGYTF.

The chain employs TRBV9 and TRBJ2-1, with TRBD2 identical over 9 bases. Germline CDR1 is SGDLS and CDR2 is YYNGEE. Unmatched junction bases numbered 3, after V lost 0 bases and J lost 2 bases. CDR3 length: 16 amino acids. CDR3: CASSVVQRGAYNEQFF. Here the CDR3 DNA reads TGTGCCAGCAGCGTAGTCCAGCGGGGGGCCTACAATGAGCAGTTCTTC.

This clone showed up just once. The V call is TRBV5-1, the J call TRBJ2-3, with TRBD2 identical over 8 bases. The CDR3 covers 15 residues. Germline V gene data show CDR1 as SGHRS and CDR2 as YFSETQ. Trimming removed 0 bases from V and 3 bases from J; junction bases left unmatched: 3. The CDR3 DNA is TGCGCCAGCAGCTTGGAAGGCGGGAGGACAGATACGCAGTATTTT. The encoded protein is CASSLEGGRTDTQYF.

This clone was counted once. CDR3 in DNA: TGTGCCAGCTCCGTCCTCGGTTGGGGGGACGAGCAGTACTTC. This sequence encodes CASSVLGWGDEQYF. V and J are TRBV9 and TRBJ2-7; D is perhaps TRBD2 (6 bases). CDR3 length: 14 amino acids. Germline values: CDR1 SGDLS, CDR2 YYNGEE. With 7 bases removed from V and 5 bases from J, the gap between germline ends came to 19 bases.

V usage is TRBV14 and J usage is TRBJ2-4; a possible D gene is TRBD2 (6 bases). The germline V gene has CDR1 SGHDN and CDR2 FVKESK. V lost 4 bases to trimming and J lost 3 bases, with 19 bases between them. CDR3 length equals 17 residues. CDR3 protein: CASSPWPGDAIKNIQYF. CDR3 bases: TGTGCCAGCAGCCCTTGGCCGGGGGATGCTATCAAAAACATTCAGTACTTC.

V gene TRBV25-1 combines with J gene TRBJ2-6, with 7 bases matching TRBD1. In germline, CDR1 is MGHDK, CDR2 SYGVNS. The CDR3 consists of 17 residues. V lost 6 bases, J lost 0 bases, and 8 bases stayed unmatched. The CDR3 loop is CASRDRDRVSGANVLTF. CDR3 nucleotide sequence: TGTGCCAGCAGGGACCGGGACAGAGTCTCTGGGGCCAACGTCCTGACTTTC. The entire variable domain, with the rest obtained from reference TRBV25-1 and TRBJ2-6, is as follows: EADIYQTPRYLVIGTGKKITLECSQTMGHDKMYWYQQDPGMELHLIHYSYGVNSTEKGDLSSESTVSRIRTEHFPLTLESARPSHTSQYLCASRDRDRVSGANVLTFGAGSRLTVL.

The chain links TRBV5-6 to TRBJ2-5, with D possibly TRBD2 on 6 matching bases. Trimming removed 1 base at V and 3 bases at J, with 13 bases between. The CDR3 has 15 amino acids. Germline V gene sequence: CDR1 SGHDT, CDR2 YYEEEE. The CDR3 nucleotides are TGTGCCAGCAGCTTGTGGGAGGTAGGTAAAGAGACCCAGTACTTC. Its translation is CASSLWEVGKETQYF.

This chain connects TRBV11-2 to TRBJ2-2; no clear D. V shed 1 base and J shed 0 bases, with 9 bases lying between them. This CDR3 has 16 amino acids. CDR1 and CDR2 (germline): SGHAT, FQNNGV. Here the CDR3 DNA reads TGTGCCAGCAGCTTAGTTAGAGCCGCGAACACCGGGGAGCTGTTTTTT. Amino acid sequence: CASSLVRAANTGELFF.

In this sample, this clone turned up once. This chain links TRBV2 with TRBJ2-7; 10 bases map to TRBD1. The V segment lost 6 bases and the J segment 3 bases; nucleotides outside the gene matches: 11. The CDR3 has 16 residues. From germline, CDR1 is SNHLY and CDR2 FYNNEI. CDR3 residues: CASRDLTGGGFYEQYF. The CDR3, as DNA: TGTGCCAGCAGAGACTTGACAGGGGGCGGCTTCTACGAGCAGTACTTC.

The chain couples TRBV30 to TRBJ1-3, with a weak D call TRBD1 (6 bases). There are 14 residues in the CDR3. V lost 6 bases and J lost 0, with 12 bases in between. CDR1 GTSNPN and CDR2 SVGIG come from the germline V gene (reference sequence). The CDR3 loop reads CACYRQVSGNTIYF. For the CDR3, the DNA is TGTGCCTGCTATAGACAGGTCTCTGGAAACACCATATATTTT.